This T cell receptor (beta chain) derives from a study of CD8 T cells in Susac syndrome. The CDR3 contains 19 residues. With 5 bases clipped from V and 3 bases from J, the junction kept 21 bases outside the gene matches. Germline CDR1 is MDHEN and CDR2 is SYDVKM. RNA, at 0.5 to 1 ug, was reverse transcribed with random hexamers. TCRdb re-called the immunoSEQ multiplex PCR reads with MiXCR, one entry per CDR3 protein. The sample has around 190,000 distinct CDR3 sequences, approximately 95% seen once. The sequencing sample was made of CD8+ T cells from PBMCs. J is TRBJ2-7 and V is TRBV28; 8 positions agree with TRBD1. The TCR was taken from a human donor with multiple sclerosis. CDR3 bases: TGTGCCAGCAGTATCGACTTCCGCCTTGGGGACAGGCGCGACTACGAGCAGTACTTC. Residues: CASSIDFRLGDRRDYEQYF.